A selection of T cell receptor beta chains follows, all from one sample in a study of CD8+ T cells in alopecia areata. Sequenced by immunoSEQ multiplex PCR; TCRdb stores in-frame clones only, minus some. Of around 190,000 clones in the sample, about three fifths were seen once. The material sequenced was CD4+ T cells sorted from blood, taken at week 4, from a patient treated with tofacitinib. These TCRs come from a human donor with alopecia areata. Both conserved end residues are part of each CDR3. Each record gives: V gene, J gene, D gene, clone size, CDR3 protein, CDR3 DNA. D genes are given only for firm matches. Clone size is given for some rows only: seen once, a few or many times, or a class if the clone is expanded.

TRBV7-6	TRBJ2-3	TRBD1	.	CASSPRPGQGRTDTQYF	TGTGCCAGCAGTCCCCGACCCGGACAGGGTCGCACAGATACGCAGTATTTT
TRBV28	TRBJ1-4	.	.	CASSLRGANEKLFF	TGTGCCAGCAGTTTGAGGGGAGCTAATGAAAAACTGTTTTTT
TRBV18	TRBJ1-5	TRBD1	.	CASSPLGGQAKHF	TGTGCCAGCTCACCACTGGGAGGACAGGCTAAGCATTTT
TRBV14	TRBJ2-1	TRBD1	.	CASSHQRQGLGTWEQFF	TGTGCCAGCAGCCACCAAAGACAGGGCTTGGGAACGTGGGAGCAGTTCTTC
TRBV5-1	TRBJ2-1	TRBD1	.	CASSLGRDRKYNEQFF	TGCGCCAGCAGCTTGGGTCGGGACAGGAAGTACAATGAGCAGTTCTTC
TRBV29-1	TRBJ2-1	TRBD2	.	CSVGTSAYNEQFF	TGCAGCGTTGGGACTAGCGCGTACAATGAGCAGTTCTTC
TRBV30	TRBJ2-1	TRBD2	.	CAWIRLAGVAQFF	TGTGCCTGGATTCGACTAGCGGGAGTGGCGCAGTTCTTC
TRBV2	TRBJ2-1	.	.	CASTGFPYNEQFF	TGTGCCAGCACAGGGTTCCCCTACAATGAGCAGTTCTTC
TRBV11-2	TRBJ2-2	TRBD1	.	CARAGQGSTGELFF	TGTGCCAGAGCGGGACAGGGGTCCACCGGGGAGCTGTTTTTT
TRBV2	TRBJ1-2	.	.	CASRQGYTF	TGTGCCAGCAGGCAAGGCTACACCTTC
TRBV14	TRBJ2-7	.	few	CASSQTTLHEQYF	TGTGCCAGCAGCCAAACTACGTTGCACGAGCAGTACTTC
TRBV29-1	TRBJ2-6	.	.	CSVWGSGANVLTF	TGCAGCGTATGGGGTTCTGGGGCCAACGTCCTGACTTTC
TRBV5-1	TRBJ2-3	.	few	CASSVEGVPDTQYF	TGCGCCAGCAGCGTAGAGGGGGTGCCAGATACGCAGTATTTT
TRBV25-1	TRBJ2-7	.	.	CASSESVSSYEQYF	TGTGCCAGCAGTGAATCAGTCAGCTCCTACGAGCAGTACTTC
TRBV30	TRBJ2-7	.	.	CAWSVRRWTTSSYEQYF	TGTGCCTGGAGTGTCAGACGTTGGACTACCAGCTCCTACGAGCAGTACTTC
TRBV10-3	TRBJ2-3	.	.	CAITAGTDTQYF	TGTGCCATCACGGCGGGCACAGATACGCAGTATTTT
TRBV7-9	TRBJ2-7	TRBD2	.	CASSPRGPQGGEQYF	TGTGCCAGCAGCCCCCGAGGGCCCCAGGGAGGGGAGCAGTACTTC
TRBV5-1	TRBJ2-5	.	.	CASSSNQETQYF	TGCGCCAGCAGCAGCAACCAAGAGACCCAGTACTTC
TRBV5-1	TRBJ2-3	TRBD2	few	CASSVGLAADTQYF	TGCGCCAGCAGCGTGGGACTAGCGGCAGATACGCAGTATTTT
TRBV30	TRBJ1-1	TRBD1	.	CAWGQGAFGAFF	TGTGCCTGGGGACAGGGGGCATTTGGAGCTTTCTTT
TRBV7-2	TRBJ2-5	.	.	CASSLRWAQYF	TGTGCCAGCAGCCTCAGGTGGGCCCAGTACTTC
TRBV2	TRBJ2-7	TRBD1	.	CASSDLDRGRRVEQYF	TGTGCCAGCAGTGATTTGGACAGGGGAAGGCGTGTAGAGCAGTACTTC
TRBV5-1	TRBJ2-7	.	.	CASSLNSQGSYEQYF	TGCGCCAGCAGCTTGAACTCTCAAGGCTCCTACGAGCAGTACTTC
TRBV29-1	TRBJ2-1	.	few	CSGSAGVPYNEQFF	TGCAGCGGTTCCGCCGGGGTGCCTTACAATGAGCAGTTCTTC
TRBV5-1	TRBJ2-1	TRBD2	.	CASSPGLADPYNEQFF	TGCGCCAGCAGCCCCGGACTAGCCGACCCCTACAATGAGCAGTTCTTC
TRBV6-5	TRBJ2-4	.	.	CASSVQGLAKNIQYF	TGTGCCAGCAGCGTCCAAGGCCTAGCCAAAAACATTCAGTACTTC
TRBV29-1	TRBJ2-2	.	.	CSAVTSYTGELFF	TGCAGCGCAGTTACTAGTTACACCGGGGAGCTGTTTTTT
TRBV28	TRBJ2-6	.	.	CASRIGGSGANVLTF	TGTGCCAGCAGAATAGGGGGCTCTGGGGCCAACGTCCTGACTTTC
TRBV7-9	TRBJ1-2	.	.	CASSFRGTDDGYTF	TGTGCCAGCAGCTTTCGGGGGACCGATGATGGCTACACCTTC
TRBV11-1	TRBJ2-1	.	few	CATSPRPYNEQFF	TGTGCCACCTCGCCGCGTCCCTACAATGAGCAGTTCTTC
TRBV4-1	TRBJ2-7	.	.	CASSQDRGYYEQYF	TGCGCCAGCAGCCAAGATCGGGGTTACTACGAGCAGTACTTC
TRBV10-2	TRBJ1-5	.	.	CASSVTGGDQPQHF	TGCGCCAGCAGCGTAACTGGGGGAGACCAGCCCCAGCATTTT
TRBV2	TRBJ2-1	TRBD2	.	CASSENTGGIGEQFF	TGTGCCAGCAGTGAGAACACGGGAGGGATCGGTGAGCAGTTCTTC
TRBV15	TRBJ1-2	.	.	CATSSSYGYTF	TGTGCCACCAGCAGCTCTTATGGCTACACCTTC
TRBV6-5	TRBJ1-1	.	.	CASSNYFGTEAFF	TGTGCCAGCAGCAACTACTTTGGGACTGAAGCTTTCTTT
TRBV2	TRBJ2-5	.	.	CASKAGARETQYF	TGTGCCAGCAAGGCAGGGGCCAGGGAGACCCAGTACTTC
TRBV5-1	TRBJ2-1	.	once	CASSLAEGAFDEQFF	TGCGCCAGCAGCTTGGCCGAGGGAGCGTTCGATGAGCAGTTCTTC
TRBV7-9	TRBJ1-3	.	.	CASSLEGGRNTIYF	TGTGCCAGCAGCTTGGAGGGCGGAAGAAACACCATATATTTT
TRBV18	TRBJ1-1	TRBD1	.	CASSPPGQKNTEAFF	TGTGCCAGCTCACCACCGGGACAGAAAAACACTGAAGCTTTCTTT
TRBV23-1	TRBJ1-5	TRBD1	.	CASSHPGTGGARSNQPQHF	TGCGCCAGCAGTCACCCCGGGACAGGGGGCGCGAGGAGCAATCAGCCCCAGCATTTT
TRBV28	TRBJ1-2	.	.	CASSDQGRLGYGYTF	TGTGCCAGCAGTGATCAGGGAAGATTAGGGTATGGCTACACCTTC
TRBV2	TRBJ2-1	TRBD1	.	CASRKGANNEQFF	TGTGCCAGCAGAAAGGGGGCGAACAATGAGCAGTTCTTC
TRBV30	TRBJ2-1	.	few	CAWSVRRQGHYNFF	TGTGCCTGGAGTGTACGTCGGCAGGGCCACTATAATTTCTTC